Shown below are 25 T cell receptor beta chains from a single sample sequenced in a study of blood T cell repertoires in COVID-19. Measured with immunoSEQ multiplex PCR; TCRdb has only the in-frame clones, and not every one. The sample gives about 140,000 clones, roughly nine tenths of which show up once; under 3% is in the top ten. Sequenced: peripheral blood. These receptors were collected from a human donor with COVID-19, enrolled during active disease. The donor label of this sample is uncertain.

The V gene is TRBV5-1, the J gene TRBJ2-7, with D possibly matching TRBD1 (5 bases). The germline V and J ends were trimmed by 7 bases and 0 bases, with 11 bases remaining between them. The CDR3 loop spans 13 amino acids. Germline loops: CDR1 SGHRS, CDR2 YFSETQ. The CDR3 nucleotides read TGCGCCAGCGCTCCAGGGTACTCCTACGAGCAGTACTTC. Translated, it gives CASAPGYSYEQYF.

The rearrangement links TRBV25-1 to TRBJ2-6; 9 nucleotides agree with TRBD1. The CDR3 is made up of 16 amino acids. The germline V gene has CDR1 MGHDK and CDR2 SYGVNS. The J segment lost 2 bases and the V segment lost 5 bases, leaving 4 bases of the junction unmatched. This CDR3 reads CASSPQGATGANVLTF. The CDR3 DNA follows: TGTGCCAGCAGTCCACAGGGGGCGACTGGGGCCAACGTCCTGACTTTC.

This chain connects TRBV5-1 to TRBJ1-1, with D possibly being TRBD1 (5 bases). V dropped 4 bases and J dropped 10 bases, with 14 bases sitting between them. Germline CDR1 and CDR2: SGHRS and YFSETQ. There are 12 residues in the CDR3. CDR3 nucleotides: TGCGCCAGCAGCCCCGGGTTCCAGGGAGCTTTCTTT. It specifies CASSPGFQGAFF. The variable domain in full, completed from reference TRBV5-1 and TRBJ1-1, reads KAGVTQTPRYLIKTRGQQVTLSCSPISGHRSVSWYQQTPGQGLQFLFEYFSETQRNKGNFPGRFSGRQFSNSRSEMNVSTLELGDSALYLCASSPGFQGAFFGQGTRLTVV.

The CDR3 reads CASSVDRDEQYF. The CDR3 DNA is TGTGCCAGCAGTGTGGACAGGGACGAGCAGTACTTC. This sequence joins TRBV2 and TRBJ2-7, with 8 bases matching TRBD1. The CDR3 extends over 12 amino acids. J was trimmed by 5 bases and V by 4 bases; bases with no gene match: 1. From germline, CDR1 is SNHLY and CDR2 FYNNEI. Variable domain in full (rest from reference TRBV2 and TRBJ2-7): EPEVTQTPSHQVTQMGQEVILRCVPISNHLYFYWYRQILGQKVEFLVSFYNNEISEKSEIFDDQFSVERPDGSNFTLKIRSTKLEDSAMYFCASSVDRDEQYFGPGTRLTVT.

The rearrangement links TRBV6-6 to TRBJ2-7, with D hard to call. Germline V lookup: CDR1 MNHNY, CDR2 SVGAGI (reference sequence). The CDR3 spans 12 residues. The V end was cut by 2 bases, the J end by 7 bases, with 9 bases between. CDR3 DNA sequence: TGTGCCAGCAGTTACAACCCGCGGGAGCAGTACTTC. This encodes CASSYNPREQYF.

The chain links TRBV15 to TRBJ1-2; D perhaps matches TRBD1 (5 bases). CDR3 length equals 18 residues. Germline V gene lookup returns CDR1 LNHNV and CDR2 YYDKDF (reference sequence). Trimming stripped 0 bases from V and 6 bases from J, with 23 bases between. This CDR3 reads CATSRDSTAAVAGHGYTF. The CDR3 bases are TGTGCCACCAGCAGAGATAGTACAGCAGCGGTGGCGGGGCATGGCTACACCTTC. The whole variable domain, remainder taken from reference TRBV15 and TRBJ1-2, is DAMVIQNPRYQVTQFGKPVTLSCSQTLNHNVMYWYQQKSSQAPKLLFHYYDKDFNNEADTPDNFQSRRPNTSFCFLDIRSPGLGDTAMYLCATSRDSTAAVAGHGYTFGSGTRLTVV.

The V and J genes are TRBV3-1 (or the pseudogene TRBV3-2) and TRBJ2-2, with 9 bases identical to TRBD1. Germline trimming cut 3 bases from V and 5 bases from J; bases unmatched to any gene: 13. The CDR3 sequence is 18 residues long. Germline V gene data show CDR1 as LGHDT and CDR2 as YNNKEL (reference sequence). CDR3 sequence: CASSHYRGTGRGTGELFF. The CDR3 DNA is TGTGCCAGCAGCCACTACAGGGGGACAGGGCGCGGAACCGGGGAGCTGTTTTTT.

The chain employs TRBV2 and TRBJ2-7, with TRBD2 matching over 10 bases. CDR1 and CDR2 from the germline V gene are SNHLY and FYNNEI. J lost 6 bases, V lost 3 bases, and 8 bases had no gene match. The CDR3 extends over 15 amino acids. The CDR3 is CASSDWVAGGLEQYF. Here the CDR3 DNA reads TGTGCCAGCAGTGACTGGGTAGCGGGGGGTCTCGAGCAGTACTTC. The full variable domain, in which reference TRBV2 and TRBJ2-7 provide the parts outside the CDR3, is EPEVTQTPSHQVTQMGQEVILRCVPISNHLYFYWYRQILGQKVEFLVSFYNNEISEKSEIFDDQFSVERPDGSNFTLKIRSTKLEDSAMYFCASSDWVAGGLEQYFGPGTRLTVT.

The chain links TRBV9 to TRBJ2-6; D gene uncertain. The CDR3 length is 14 residues. Per the germline V gene, CDR1 is SGDLS and CDR2 is YYNGEE. Trimming shortened V by 4 bases and J by 1 base, and 6 bases separated the two germline ends. The CDR3 loop is CASSPRSGANVLTF. Here the CDR3 DNA reads TGTGCCAGCAGCCCGAGGTCTGGGGCCAACGTCCTGACTTTC.

This clone was observed a single time. V gene TRBV5-1 combines with J gene TRBJ2-1, with 7 bases that match TRBD1. Germline V gene lookup returns CDR1 SGHRS and CDR2 YFSETQ. The trim removed 0 bases at V and 6 bases at J, leaving 0 bases unmatched. The length of the CDR3 is 13 residues. For the CDR3, the DNA is TGCGCCAGCAGCTTGGACAGGGGCAATGAGCAGTTCTTC. It codes for CASSLDRGNEQFF.

The chain is built from TRBV25-1 and TRBJ2-7; the D gene is possibly TRBD1 (6 bases). The germline gives CDR1 MGHDK, CDR2 SYGVNS. This CDR3 is 13 amino acids long. V dropped 4 bases and J dropped 4 bases, with 11 bases sitting between them. CDR3 nucleotides: TGTGCCAGCAGTGGACAGGTCGGGTACGAGCAGTACTTC. Its protein is CASSGQVGYEQYF.

The chain couples TRBV24-1 to TRBJ1-1; D is unresolved. Germline CDR1 is KGHDR and CDR2 is SFDVKD. There are 13 residues in the CDR3. V was trimmed by 4 bases and J by 7 bases, leaving 12 bases between them. The CDR3, as DNA: TGTGCCACCAGTGAATCGGGTGTGGGTGAAGCTTTCTTT. Residues: CATSESGVGEAFF.

The chain links TRBV19 to TRBJ2-1; 10 bases fit TRBD2. CDR3 length: 17 amino acids. The germline V gene encodes CDR1 LNHDA and CDR2 SQIVND (reference sequence). V dropped 2 bases and J dropped 8; count of bases not matched to a gene: 12. This chain's CDR3 is CASSIHLWASGSYEQFF. The CDR3 region has the DNA TGTGCCAGTAGTATACACCTTTGGGCTAGCGGGAGCTATGAGCAGTTCTTC.

The chain joins TRBV5-5 to TRBJ1-4, with D hard to call. CDR3 length equals 15 residues. The germline gives CDR1 SGHKS, CDR2 YYEKEE (reference sequence). Trimming removed 5 bases at V and 2 bases at J, with 13 bases between. The CDR3 DNA reads TGTGCCAGCAGTATTCCGGGGTTTACTAATGAAAAACTGTTTTTT. Translated, it gives CASSIPGFTNEKLFF.

The chain uses TRBV4-1 and TRBJ2-1; maybe TRBD1 (5 bases). The length of the CDR3 is 13 residues. V dropped 6 bases and J dropped 5 bases, with 11 bases sitting between them. CDR1 and CDR2 from the germline V gene are MGHRA and YSYEKL. The CDR3 loop is CASRPVGDNEQFF. The CDR3 DNA reads as TGCGCCAGCAGACCCGTAGGGGACAATGAGCAGTTCTTC.

This chain connects TRBV6-1 to TRBJ2-1; D is possibly TRBD2 (5 bases). Trimming took off 2 bases at V and 4 bases at J, with 18 bases between the two ends. Germline V gene data show CDR1 as MNHNS and CDR2 as SASEGT. The CDR3 runs 17 residues. The CDR3 region has the DNA TGTGCCAGCAGTGAAAATCCTCTCTGGACTCGATACAATGAGCAGTTCTTC. Protein product: CASSENPLWTRYNEQFF.

V usage is TRBV6-5 and J usage is TRBJ1-2; the D gene is possibly TRBD1 (5 bases). V lost 6 bases and J lost 7, with 18 bases in between. Germline-derived CDR1 and CDR2 are MNHEY and SVGAGI. The CDR3 covers 14 residues. DNA of the CDR3: TGTGCCAGCAGGACTGTTGGGGAGGGACCTGGCTACACCTTC. This encodes CASRTVGEGPGYTF.

The CDR3 sequence: CASSPVADGNTIYF. The DNA of the CDR3 is TGCGCCAGCAGCCCGGTAGCCGATGGAAACACCATATATTTT. This chain uses TRBV5-1 with TRBJ1-3; D not resolved. The CDR3 runs to 14 residues. Germline loops: CDR1 SGHRS, CDR2 YFSETQ. The germline V and J ends were trimmed by 4 bases and 3 bases, with 11 bases remaining between them.

This sequence joins TRBV7-3 and TRBJ2-5, with 7 bases fitting TRBD1. V was clipped by 1 base and J by 5 bases; unmatched bases: 10. CDR3 size: 16 residues. From germline, CDR1 is SGHTA and CDR2 FQGTGA. CDR3: CASSLRPDRLGETQYF. The CDR3 nucleotides are TGTGCCAGCAGCTTAAGACCGGACAGGCTTGGGGAGACCCAGTACTTC.

The genes are TRBV7-9 and TRBJ2-1; possibly TRBD2 for D (6 bases). The CDR3 extends over 16 amino acids. V lost 6 bases and J lost 7, with 22 bases in between. CDR1 and CDR2 from the germline V gene are SEHNR and FQNEAQ (reference sequence). The CDR3 DNA is TGTGCCAGCAGTCCACTTAGCGGAGTGAGGGGAAATGAGCAGTTCTTC. Residues: CASSPLSGVRGNEQFF.

The J gene is TRBJ2-7, the V gene TRBV4-2; 7 nucleotides agree with TRBD2. In germline, CDR1 is LGHNA, CDR2 YNFKEQ. V was clipped by 3 bases and J by 0 bases; unmatched bases: 5. This CDR3 has 15 residues. CDR3 loop: CASSQRLADSYEQYF. The CDR3 DNA sequence: TGTGCCAGCAGCCAGAGGCTAGCGGACTCCTACGAGCAGTACTTC.

The rearrangement joins TRBV27 to TRBJ1-5, with D unresolved. The germline gives CDR1 MNHEY, CDR2 SMNVEV (reference sequence). The CDR3 length is 18 residues. V was cut by 0 bases and J by 4 bases, with 19 bases left in between. In DNA form, the CDR3 reads TGTGCCAGCAGTTTATCGTGGGAGCTAGGACGGCCAAATCAGCCCCAGCATTTT. It codes for CASSLSWELGRPNQPQHF.

The V and J genes are TRBV18 and TRBJ1-3, with a weak D call TRBD1 (5 bases). This CDR3 has 15 amino acids. Germline lookup yields CDR1 KGHSH and CDR2 LQKENI. Trimming removed 6 bases at V and 0 bases at J, with 12 bases between. This CDR3 reads CASSLGASSGNTIYF. The CDR3 bases are TGTGCCAGCTCTTTAGGGGCCAGCTCTGGAAACACCATATATTTT.

The rearrangement joins TRBV3-1 (or the pseudogene TRBV3-2) to TRBJ1-3, with a weak D call TRBD1 (6 bases). The CDR3 extends over 14 amino acids. V dropped 3 bases and J dropped 2 bases, with 8 bases sitting between them. In germline, CDR1 is LGHDT, CDR2 YNNKEL (reference sequence). The CDR3, as DNA: TGTGCCAGCAGCCACACAGGGCCTGGAAACACCATATATTTT. Amino acid sequence: CASSHTGPGNTIYF.

The chain employs TRBV9 and TRBJ1-3; TRBD1 aligns across 7 bases. The CDR3 sequence is 15 residues long. Trimming at V came to 4 bases and at J to 4 bases, leaving 8 bases not matched to a gene. Germline-derived CDR1 and CDR2 are SGDLS and YYNGEE. CDR3 in DNA: TGTGCCAGCAGCACCGGGACAGATCGGGGAAACACCATATATTTT. The encoded protein is CASSTGTDRGNTIYF.